These 21 T cell receptor beta chains originate from one sample sequenced in a study of blood T cells in healthy people across ages. The use of a sample-barcoded 5' primer and a J-beta primer mix characterized a second PCR of roughly 6 to 11 cycles. MiXCR, run by TCRdb on the 5' RACE reads, gives a single entry per CDR3 protein. The sample includes around 2 million distinct CDR3 sequences, about two fifths of them seen just once. Sequencing was done on a sample of blood. These receptors all stem from a human donor in good health.

This clonotype was detected only a few times. The V gene is TRBV6-1, the J gene TRBJ2-7; the D call may be TRBD1 or TRBD2 (5 bases each). Germline CDR1 reads MNHNS; CDR2 reads SASEGT. Trimming removed 8 bases from V and 0 bases from J, with 14 bases in between. The CDR3 totals 14 residues. The CDR3 loop is CASGGRGYSYEQYF. The CDR3 DNA reads TGTGCCAGCGGGGGAAGGGGTTACTCCTACGAGCAGTACTTC.

This clonotype was seen a handful of times. V usage is TRBV29-1 and J usage is TRBJ1-5; 8 bases align to TRBD1. The germline V gene has CDR1 SQVTM and CDR2 ANQGSEA. This CDR3 is 14 amino acids long. J lost 1 base, V lost 3 bases, and 2 bases had no gene match. DNA for the CDR3: TGCAGCGTTGAGGACAGGGCCAGCAATCAGCCCCAGCATTTT. Encoded protein: CSVEDRASNQPQHF.

Of note for this clonotype: An end of the junction differs from the germline gene, which may be a read error. In DNA, the CDR3 is TGTGCCAACAGCTTCCTGCCAGGGGACTCCTACGAGCAGTACTTC. It specifies CANSFLPGDSYEQYF. V is TRBV7-8 and J is TRBJ2-7, with a weak D call TRBD1 (6 bases). CDR1 and CDR2 from the germline V gene are SGHVS and FQNEAQ. This CDR3 is built from 15 residues. The complete variable domain, with remaining parts taken from reference TRBV7-8 and TRBJ2-7, reads GAGVSQSPRYKVAKRGQDVALRCDPISGHVSLFWYQQALGQGPEFLTYFQNEAQLDKSGLPSDRFFAERPEGSVSTLKIQRTQQEDSAVYLCANSFLPGDSYEQYFGPGTRLTVT.

This rearrangement joins TRBV7-2 to TRBJ2-7; D unclear. This CDR3 region has 14 residues. The V gene lost 5 bases and the J gene lost 2 bases, with 13 bases spanning the gap. Germline lookup yields CDR1 SGHTA and CDR2 FQGNSA. Here the CDR3 DNA reads TGTGCCAGCAGCCCACCACCGGAACCCTACGAGCAGTACTTC. Its translation is CASSPPPEPYEQYF.

V and J are TRBV6-2 or TRBV6-3 and TRBJ1-1; D remains unclear. The germline gives CDR1 MNHEY, CDR2 SVGEGT. V was trimmed by 2 bases and J by 5 bases, leaving 9 bases between them. CDR3 size: 13 residues. CDR3 in amino acids: CASSYGSWTEAFF. The CDR3 DNA reads as TGTGCCAGCAGTTACGGCTCGTGGACTGAAGCTTTCTTT.

This clonotype occurred once. V and J are TRBV2 and TRBJ1-2; D is ambiguous. This CDR3 is 14 amino acids long. Trimming cost V 2 bases and J 0 bases, with 7 bases left between them. CDR1 is SNHLY and CDR2 is FYNNEI in the germline V gene. CDR3 sequence: CASSEPVSNYGYTF. Here the CDR3 DNA reads TGTGCCAGCAGTGAACCGGTTTCTAACTATGGCTACACCTTC.

The chain carries TRBV7-9 and TRBJ2-4; no definite D call. The V gene's germline CDR1 is SEHNR and CDR2 FQNEAQ (reference sequence). The V end lost 1 base, the J end lost 3 bases, and 13 bases lay between the germline ends. This CDR3 region has 16 residues. The CDR3 sequence is CASSLVSWQHKNIQYF. The CDR3 nucleotides are TGTGCCAGCAGCTTAGTCTCGTGGCAGCACAAAAACATTCAGTACTTC. The full variable domain, rest sourced from reference TRBV7-9 and TRBJ2-4, is DTGVSQNPRHKITKRGQNVTFRCDPISEHNRLYWYRQTLGQGPEFLTYFQNEAQLEKSRLLSDRFSAERPKGSFSTLEIQRTEQGDSAMYLCASSLVSWQHKNIQYFGAGTRLSVL.

The J gene is TRBJ2-3, the V gene TRBV20-1; no clear D gene. The CDR3 length is 11 residues. The germline CDR1 and CDR2 sequences are DFQATT and SNEGSKA (reference sequence). V lost 3 bases and J lost 4, with 5 bases in between. The DNA for the CDR3 is TGCAGTGCTAGTTACTCAGATACGCAGTATTTT. This codes for CSASYSDTQYF.

The chain is built from TRBV4-3 and TRBJ2-4; D unresolved. The J call could be wrong; TRBJ2-7 is a better fit for the DNA end. The germline V gene encodes CDR1 LGHNA and CDR2 YSLEER. The CDR3 is 15 amino acids. Here the CDR3 DNA reads TGCGCCAGCAGCCAAGATTACAACAGCGTCTCCGAGCAGTACTTC. This translates into CASSQDYNSVSEQYF.

This clonotype was observed many times. The genes are TRBV24-1 and TRBJ2-1; 11 nucleotides match TRBD1. There are 16 residues in the CDR3. Germline values: CDR1 KGHDR, CDR2 SFDVKD. J gave up 3 bases and V 7 bases, and 7 bases lay outside the gene matches. CDR3 in amino acids: CATSYAGTGGYNEQFF. The DNA of the CDR3 is TGTGCCACCAGCTACGCCGGGACAGGGGGCTACAATGAGCAGTTCTTC.

The V call is TRBV15, the J call TRBJ2-3; D gene ambiguous. The germline V gene encodes CDR1 LNHNV and CDR2 YYDKDF (reference sequence). The CDR3 is 14 residues long. The ends were cut back, 3 bases at V and 2 bases at J, with 9 bases in the middle. The CDR3, as DNA: TGTGCCACCAGCAGTCATATTTTCACAGATACGCAGTATTTT. It codes for CATSSHIFTDTQYF. Complete variable domain (other parts from reference TRBV15 and TRBJ2-3): DAMVIQNPRYQVTQFGKPVTLSCSQTLNHNVMYWYQQKSSQAPKLLFHYYDKDFNNEADTPDNFQSRRPNTSFCFLDIRSPGLGDTAMYLCATSSHIFTDTQYFGPGTRLTVL.

This clonotype has ten or more counts. V is TRBV7-2 and J is TRBJ2-7; the D gene could be TRBD1 or TRBD2 (5 bases each). This CDR3 is 15 amino acids long. CDR1 is SGHTA, CDR2 FQGNSA, per germline. Deletions cut 1 base from V and 2 bases from J, with 12 bases between. CDR3 in DNA: TGTGCCAGCAGCTTAGGGTCCGGGGCCACCTACGAGCAGTACTTC. This sequence encodes CASSLGSGATYEQYF.

There are many counts of this clonotype. The chain couples TRBV9 to TRBJ2-1; D might be TRBD2 (5 bases). Per the germline V gene, CDR1 is SGDLS and CDR2 is YYNGEE. The CDR3 contains 15 residues. Trimming left V 0 bases short and J 1 base short, with 8 bases between. In DNA, the CDR3 is TGTGCCAGCAGCGTAGTGGGGAGTTCCTACAATGAGCAGTTCTTC. Protein sequence: CASSVVGSSYNEQFF.

This clonotype was recorded a few times. The chain recombines TRBV6-2 or TRBV6-3 with TRBJ2-7, with D unclear. V was shortened by 6 bases and J by 3 bases, with 12 bases between the two germline ends. Looked up from germline, CDR1 is MNHEY and CDR2 is SVGEGT. CDR3 length: 13 residues. The CDR3 DNA follows: TGTGCCAGCAGCACCCGGACCCACTACGAGCAGTACTTC. It is translated as CASSTRTHYEQYF.

This clonotype has a handful of counts. This chain joins TRBV3-1 and TRBJ1-2, with D possibly being TRBD1 (6 bases). This CDR3 region has 14 residues. The germline gives CDR1 LGHDT, CDR2 YNNKEL (reference sequence). Trimming cost V 7 bases and J 6 bases, with 18 bases left between them. The CDR3 region is CASTTVRGADGYTF. The CDR3 DNA follows: TGTGCCAGCACCACGGTGAGGGGGGCCGATGGCTACACCTTC.

Note on this clonotype: A much larger clonotype is one base distant, so this may be a read error. V usage is TRBV12-3 or TRBV12-4 and J usage is TRBJ2-1; the match to TRBD2 covers 8 bases. The CDR3 totals 17 residues. The CDR3 DNA reads as TGTGCCAGCAGTCTTGGAGTGGGACTAGGCTCCTACAATGCGCAGTTCTTC. It is translated as CASSLGVGLGSYNAQFF.

The chain carries TRBV6-4 and TRBJ1-4; TRBD1 matches at 7 bases. This CDR3 has 17 amino acids. Trimming took 3 bases from V and 8 from J; bases not matched to a gene: 15. The germline V gene encodes CDR1 MRHNA and CDR2 SNTAGT. In DNA, the CDR3 is TGTGCCAGCAGTGAACCGATCAACCGGGACAGTAACGAAAAACTGTTTTTT. Residues: CASSEPINRDSNEKLFF.

V gene TRBV5-1 combines with J gene TRBJ2-3, with TRBD1 as a possible D gene (6 bases). V was pared by 0 bases and J by 6 bases, with 14 bases between. Looked up from germline, CDR1 is SGHRS and CDR2 is YFSETQ. The CDR3 is 15 residues long. CDR3 sequence reads: CASSLEQGSSDTQYF. In DNA, the CDR3 is TGCGCCAGCAGCTTGGAACAGGGTAGTAGCGATACGCAGTATTTT.

This clonotype turned up a few times. The chain employs TRBV4-3 and TRBJ2-3; 12 nucleotides line up with TRBD2. The V segment lost 2 bases and the J segment 5 bases; nucleotides outside the gene matches: 11. CDR1 and CDR2 from the germline V gene are LGHNA and YSLEER. The CDR3 has 18 residues. The CDR3 reads CASSQLTSSGGAKDTQYF. DNA for the CDR3: TGCGCCAGCAGCCAATTGACCTCTAGCGGGGGGGCCAAAGATACGCAGTATTTT.

This chain uses TRBV7-2 with TRBJ1-2, with 7 bases fitting TRBD1. The ends lost 5 bases at V and 8 bases at J; junction bases unmatched: 17. Germline loops: CDR1 SGHTA, CDR2 FQGNSA. This CDR3 region has 16 residues. CDR3 in amino acids: CASSNGQVQERRGYTF. CDR3 coding DNA: TGTGCCAGCAGCAATGGACAGGTTCAGGAACGGCGGGGCTACACCTTC. Full variable domain (rest looked up from reference TRBV7-2 and TRBJ1-2): GAGVSQSPSNKVTEKGKDVELRCDPISGHTALYWYRQSLGQGLEFLIYFQGNSAPDKSGLPSDRFSAERTGGSVSTLTIQRTQQEDSAVYLCASSNGQVQERRGYTFGSGTRLTVV.

The chain couples TRBV7-9 to TRBJ2-5; perhaps TRBD2 as D (5 bases). The CDR3 length is 14 residues. Germline CDR1 SEHNR, CDR2 FQNEAQ (reference sequence). V lost 11 bases and J 3 bases, leaving 19 bases between the germline ends. In nucleotides, the CDR3 is TGTGCCGGATCCCCCTTGGCGGAGGAAGAGACCCAGTACTTC. Translation gives CAGSPLAEEETQYF.